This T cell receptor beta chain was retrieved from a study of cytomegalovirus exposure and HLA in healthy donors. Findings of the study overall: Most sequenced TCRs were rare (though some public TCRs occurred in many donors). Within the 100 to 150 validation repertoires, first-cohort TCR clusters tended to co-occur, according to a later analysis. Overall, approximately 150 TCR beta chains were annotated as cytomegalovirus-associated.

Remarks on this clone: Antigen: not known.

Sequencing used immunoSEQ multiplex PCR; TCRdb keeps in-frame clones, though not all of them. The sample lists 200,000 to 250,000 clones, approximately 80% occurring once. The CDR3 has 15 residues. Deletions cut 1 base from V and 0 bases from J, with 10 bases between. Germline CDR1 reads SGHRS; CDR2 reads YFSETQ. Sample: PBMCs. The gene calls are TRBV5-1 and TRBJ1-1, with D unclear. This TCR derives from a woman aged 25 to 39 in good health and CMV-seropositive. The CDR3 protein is CASSLSADMNTEAFF. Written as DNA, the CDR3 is TGCGCCAGCAGCTTGTCTGCAGATATGAACACTGAAGCTTTCTTT.